The entry below gives a single TCR beta chain sequence along with its context. TCRdb keeps only in-frame clones here, not all; method: immunoSEQ multiplex PCR. The table has 90,000 to 120,000 clones, 85% to 95% seen once. V dropped 1 base and J dropped 5 bases, with 12 bases sitting between them. The CDR3 runs to 13 residues. CDR1 is GTSNPN, CDR2 SVGIG, per germline (reference sequence). The source of the sample is a study of T cell changes during pregnancy in multiple sclerosis. The sample here was peripheral blood, taken in the third trimester of pregnancy. This TCR was recovered from a female donor in good health, enrolled as a control in a pregnancy study. The gene calls are TRBV30 and TRBJ2-7, with D possibly TRBD1 on 5 matching bases. CDR3 sequence: CAWSDDRVNEQYF. In nucleotides, the CDR3 is TGTGCCTGGAGTGATGACAGAGTCAACGAGCAGTACTTC.